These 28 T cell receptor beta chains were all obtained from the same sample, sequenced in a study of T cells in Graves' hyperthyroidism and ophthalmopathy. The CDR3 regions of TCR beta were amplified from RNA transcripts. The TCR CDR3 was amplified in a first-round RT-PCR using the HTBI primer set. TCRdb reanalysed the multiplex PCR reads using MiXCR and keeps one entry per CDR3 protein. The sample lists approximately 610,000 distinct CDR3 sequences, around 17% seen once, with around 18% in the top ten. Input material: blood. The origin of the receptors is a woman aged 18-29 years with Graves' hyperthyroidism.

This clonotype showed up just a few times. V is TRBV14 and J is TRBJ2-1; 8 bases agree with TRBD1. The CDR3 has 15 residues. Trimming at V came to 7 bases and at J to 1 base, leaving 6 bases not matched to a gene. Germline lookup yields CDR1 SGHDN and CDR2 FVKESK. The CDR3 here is CASTTGGASYNEQFF. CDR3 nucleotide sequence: TGTGCCAGCACCACAGGGGGTGCGTCCTACAATGAGCAGTTCTTC. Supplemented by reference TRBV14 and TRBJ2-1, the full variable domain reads EAGVTQFPSHSVIEKGQTVTLRCDPISGHDNLYWYRRVMGKEIKFLLHFVKESKQDESGMPNNRFLAERTGGTYSTLKVQPAELEDSGVYFCASTTGGASYNEQFFGPGTRLTVL.

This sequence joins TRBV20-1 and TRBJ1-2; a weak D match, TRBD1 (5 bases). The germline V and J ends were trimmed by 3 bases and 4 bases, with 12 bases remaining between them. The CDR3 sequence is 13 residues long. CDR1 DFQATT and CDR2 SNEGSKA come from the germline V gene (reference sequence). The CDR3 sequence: CSASSGRGYGYTF. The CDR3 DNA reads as TGCAGTGCTAGTTCGGGGCGAGGCTATGGCTACACCTTC.

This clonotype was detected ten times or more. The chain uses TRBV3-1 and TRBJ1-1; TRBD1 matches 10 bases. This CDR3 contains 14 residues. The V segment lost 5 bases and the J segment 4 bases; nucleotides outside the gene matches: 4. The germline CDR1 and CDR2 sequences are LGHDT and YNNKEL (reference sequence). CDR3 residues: CASSTRDRGTEAFF. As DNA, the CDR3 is TGTGCCAGCAGCACTCGGGACAGGGGCACTGAAGCTTTCTTT. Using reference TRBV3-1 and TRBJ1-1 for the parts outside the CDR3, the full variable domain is DTAVSQTPKYLVTQMGNDKSIKCEQNLGHDTMYWYKQDSKKFLKIMFSYNNKELIINETVPNRFSPKSPDKAHLNLHINSLELGDSAVYFCASSTRDRGTEAFFGQGTRLTVV.

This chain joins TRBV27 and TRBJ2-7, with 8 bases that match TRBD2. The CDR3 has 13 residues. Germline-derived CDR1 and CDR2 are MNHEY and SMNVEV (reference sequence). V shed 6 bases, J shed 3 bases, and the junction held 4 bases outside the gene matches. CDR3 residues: CASSRSGVYEQYF. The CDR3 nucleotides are TGTGCCAGCAGCCGTAGCGGGGTCTACGAGCAGTACTTC.

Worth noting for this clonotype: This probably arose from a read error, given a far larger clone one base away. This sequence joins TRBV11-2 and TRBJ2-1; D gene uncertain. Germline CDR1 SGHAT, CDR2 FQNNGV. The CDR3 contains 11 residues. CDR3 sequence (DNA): TGTGCCAGCAGTCCCTACAATGGGCAGTTCTTC. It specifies CASSPYNGQFF. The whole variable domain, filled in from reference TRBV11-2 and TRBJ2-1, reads EAGVAQSPRYKIIEKRQSVAFWCNPISGHATLYWYQQILGQGPKLLIQFQNNGVVDDSQLPKDRFSAERLKGVDSTLKIQPAKLEDSAVYLCASSPYNGQFFGPGTRLTVL.

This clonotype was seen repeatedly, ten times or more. This chain's CDR3 is CASSLSAEQYF. The CDR3 region has the DNA TGTGCCAGCAGCTTATCGGCCGAGCAGTACTTC. The chain employs TRBV7-9 and TRBJ2-7; the D is unclear. The CDR3 has 11 amino acids. Germline V lookup: CDR1 SEHNR, CDR2 FQNEAQ (reference sequence). V was trimmed by 2 bases and J by 6 bases, leaving 5 bases between them.

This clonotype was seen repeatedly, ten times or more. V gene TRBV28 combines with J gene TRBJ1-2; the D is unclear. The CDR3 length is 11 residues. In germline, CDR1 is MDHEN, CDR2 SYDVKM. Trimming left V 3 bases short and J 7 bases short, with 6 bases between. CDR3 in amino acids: CASSFGVGYTF. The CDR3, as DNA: TGTGCCAGCAGTTTCGGGGTTGGCTACACCTTC.

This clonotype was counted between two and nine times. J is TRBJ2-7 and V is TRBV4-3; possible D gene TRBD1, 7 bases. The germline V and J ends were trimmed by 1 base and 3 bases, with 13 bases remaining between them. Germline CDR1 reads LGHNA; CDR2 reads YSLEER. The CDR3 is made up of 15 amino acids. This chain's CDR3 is CASSQGAGGIYEQYF. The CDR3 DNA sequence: TGCGCCAGCAGCCAAGGGGCAGGGGGGATCTACGAGCAGTACTTC.

The DNA for the CDR3 is TGCGCCAGCAGCCAACGGTGGGGGGGGGACTACAATGAGCAGTTCTTC. Translation: CASSQRWGGDYNEQFF. V is TRBV4-3 and J is TRBJ2-1; TRBD2 matches at 7 bases. This CDR3 spans 16 amino acids. Germline CDR1 reads LGHNA; CDR2 reads YSLEER. Trimming cost V 2 bases and J 3 bases; bases outside gene matches: 7.

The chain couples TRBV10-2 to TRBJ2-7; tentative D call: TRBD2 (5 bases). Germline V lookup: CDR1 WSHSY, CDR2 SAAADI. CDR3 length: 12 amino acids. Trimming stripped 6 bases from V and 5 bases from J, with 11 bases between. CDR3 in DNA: TGCGCCAGCAGCTTTGACGGGGACGAGCAGTACTTC. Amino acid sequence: CASSFDGDEQYF.

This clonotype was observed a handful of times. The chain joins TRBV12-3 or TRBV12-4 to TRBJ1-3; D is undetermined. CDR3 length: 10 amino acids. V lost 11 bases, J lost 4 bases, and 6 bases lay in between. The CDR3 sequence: CACKGNTIYF. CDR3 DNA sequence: TGTGCCTGCAAGGGAAACACCATATATTTT.

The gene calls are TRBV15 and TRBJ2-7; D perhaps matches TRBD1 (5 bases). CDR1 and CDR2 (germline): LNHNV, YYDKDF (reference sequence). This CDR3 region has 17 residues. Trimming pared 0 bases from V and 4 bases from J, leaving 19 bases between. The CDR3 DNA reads TGTGCCACCAGCAGAGATCCCCTAGGCAGGGAAGGATACGAGCAGTACTTC. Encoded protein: CATSRDPLGREGYEQYF.

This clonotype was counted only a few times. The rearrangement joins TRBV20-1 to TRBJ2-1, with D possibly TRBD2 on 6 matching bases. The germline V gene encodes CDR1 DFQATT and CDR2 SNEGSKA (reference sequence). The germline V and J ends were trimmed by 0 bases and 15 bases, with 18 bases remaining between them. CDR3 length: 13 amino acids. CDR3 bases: TGCAGTGCTAGAGAGAGGAGGGTGGAGAGTGGGTTCTTC. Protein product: CSARERRVESGFF.

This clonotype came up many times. The CDR3 DNA follows: TGTGCCAGCTCAGAACTAACCGGGACTAGCGCCTACAATGAGCAGTTCTTC. Translated, it gives CASSELTGTSAYNEQFF. The gene calls are TRBV18 and TRBJ2-1; 10 bases are a match to TRBD2. The junction had 9 bases not matched to a gene; V was cut back by 5 bases and J by 2 bases. Germline CDR1 and CDR2: KGHSH and LQKENI. The CDR3 length is 17 residues.

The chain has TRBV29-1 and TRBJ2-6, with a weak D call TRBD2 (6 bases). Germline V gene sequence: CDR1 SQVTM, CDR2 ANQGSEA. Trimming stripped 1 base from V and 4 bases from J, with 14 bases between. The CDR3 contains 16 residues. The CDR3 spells CSVEAEQAGGANVLTF. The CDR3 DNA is TGCAGCGTTGAAGCGGAACAGGCGGGGGGGGCCAACGTCCTGACTTTC. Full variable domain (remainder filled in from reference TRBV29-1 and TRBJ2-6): SAVISQKPSRDICQRGTSLTIQCQVDSQVTMMFWYRQQPGQSLTLIATANQGSEATYESGFVIDKFPISRPNLTFSTLTVSNMSPEDSSIYLCSVEAEQAGGANVLTFGAGSRLTVL.

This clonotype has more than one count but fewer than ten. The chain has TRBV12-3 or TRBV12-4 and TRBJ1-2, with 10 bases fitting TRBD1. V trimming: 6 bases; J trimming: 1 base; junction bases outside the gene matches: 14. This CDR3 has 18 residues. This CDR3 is CASSAFRDRGVGNYGYTF. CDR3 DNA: TGTGCCAGCAGCGCCTTCCGGGACAGGGGAGTCGGTAACTATGGCTACACCTTC.

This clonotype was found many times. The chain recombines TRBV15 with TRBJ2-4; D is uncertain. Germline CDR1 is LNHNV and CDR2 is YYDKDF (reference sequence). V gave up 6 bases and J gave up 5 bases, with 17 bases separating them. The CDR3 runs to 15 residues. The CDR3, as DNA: TGTGCCACCAGTATCGGGCCCCGAACCCAAAACATTCAGTACTTC. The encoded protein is CATSIGPRTQNIQYF.

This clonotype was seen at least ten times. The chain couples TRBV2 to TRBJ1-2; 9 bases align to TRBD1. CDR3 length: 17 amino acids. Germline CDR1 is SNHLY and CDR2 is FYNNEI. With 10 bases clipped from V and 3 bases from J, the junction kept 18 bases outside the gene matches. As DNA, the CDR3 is TGTGCCACCACAAGAGGGACAGGGATCGGGTTGGACTATGGCTACACCTTC. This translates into CATTRGTGIGLDYGYTF.

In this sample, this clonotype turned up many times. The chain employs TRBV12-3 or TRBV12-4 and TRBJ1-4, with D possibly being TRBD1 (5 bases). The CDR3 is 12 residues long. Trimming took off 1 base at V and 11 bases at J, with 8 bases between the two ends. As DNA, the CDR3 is TGTGCCAGCAGTTTAGGAAAGGGGAAACTGTTTTTT. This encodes CASSLGKGKLFF.

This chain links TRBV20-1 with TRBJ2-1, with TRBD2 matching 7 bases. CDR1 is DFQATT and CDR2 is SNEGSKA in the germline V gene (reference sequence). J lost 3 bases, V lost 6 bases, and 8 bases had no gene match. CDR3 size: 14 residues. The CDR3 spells CSARTRLLYNEQFF. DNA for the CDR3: TGCAGTGCCCGGACTAGGCTTCTCTACAATGAGCAGTTCTTC.

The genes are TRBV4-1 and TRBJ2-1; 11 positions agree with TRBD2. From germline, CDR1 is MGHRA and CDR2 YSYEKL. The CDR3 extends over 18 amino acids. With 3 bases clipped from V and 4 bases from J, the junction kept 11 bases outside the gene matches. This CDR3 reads CASSQYPSGRRPYNEQFF. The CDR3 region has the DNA TGCGCCAGCAGCCAGTATCCTAGCGGGAGGCGGCCTTACAATGAGCAGTTCTTC.

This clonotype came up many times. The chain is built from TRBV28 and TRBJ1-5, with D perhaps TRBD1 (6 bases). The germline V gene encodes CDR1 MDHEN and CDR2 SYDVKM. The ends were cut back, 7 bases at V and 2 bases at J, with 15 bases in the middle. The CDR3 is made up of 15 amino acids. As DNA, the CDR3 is TGTGCCAGCACTCGTACCAGACAGGGCAATCAGCCCCAGCATTTT. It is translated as CASTRTRQGNQPQHF.

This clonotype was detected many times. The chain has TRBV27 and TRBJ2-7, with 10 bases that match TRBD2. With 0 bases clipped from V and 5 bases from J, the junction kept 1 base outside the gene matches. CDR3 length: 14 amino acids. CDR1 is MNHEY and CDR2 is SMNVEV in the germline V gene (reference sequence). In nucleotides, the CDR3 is TGTGCCAGCAGTTTATCCGGGACTAGCGACGAGCAGTACTTC. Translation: CASSLSGTSDEQYF.

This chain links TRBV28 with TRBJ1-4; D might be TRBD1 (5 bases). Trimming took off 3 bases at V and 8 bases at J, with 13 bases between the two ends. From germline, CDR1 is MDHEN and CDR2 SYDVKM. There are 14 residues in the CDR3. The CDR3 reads CASSFGQGAEKLFF. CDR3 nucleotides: TGTGCCAGCAGTTTCGGGCAGGGAGCGGAAAAACTGTTTTTT.

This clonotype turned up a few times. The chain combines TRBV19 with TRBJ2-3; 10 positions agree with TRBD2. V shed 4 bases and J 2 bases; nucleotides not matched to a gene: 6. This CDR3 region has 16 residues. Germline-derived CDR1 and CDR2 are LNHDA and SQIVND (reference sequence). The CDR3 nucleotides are TGTGCCAGTAGTACCTGGACTAGCGGATACACAGATACGCAGTATTTT. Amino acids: CASSTWTSGYTDTQYF. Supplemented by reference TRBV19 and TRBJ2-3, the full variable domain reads DGGITQSPKYLFRKEGQNVTLSCEQNLNHDAMYWYRQDPGQGLRLIYYSQIVNDFQKGDIAEGYSVSREKKESFPLTVTSAQKNPTAFYLCASSTWTSGYTDTQYFGPGTRLTVL.

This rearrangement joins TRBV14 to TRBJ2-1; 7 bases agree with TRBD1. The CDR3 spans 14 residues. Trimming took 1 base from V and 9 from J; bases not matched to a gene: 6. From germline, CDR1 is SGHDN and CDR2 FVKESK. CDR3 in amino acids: CASSQAFPGGEQFF. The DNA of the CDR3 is TGTGCCAGCAGCCAAGCTTTCCCAGGGGGTGAGCAGTTCTTC.

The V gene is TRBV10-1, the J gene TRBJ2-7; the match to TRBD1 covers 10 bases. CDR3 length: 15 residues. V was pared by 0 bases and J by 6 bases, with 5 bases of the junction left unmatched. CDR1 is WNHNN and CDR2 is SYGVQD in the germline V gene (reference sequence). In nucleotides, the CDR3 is TGCGCCAGCAGTGAGTCCGTGACAGGGGGCCTCGAGCAGTACTTC. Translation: CASSESVTGGLEQYF.

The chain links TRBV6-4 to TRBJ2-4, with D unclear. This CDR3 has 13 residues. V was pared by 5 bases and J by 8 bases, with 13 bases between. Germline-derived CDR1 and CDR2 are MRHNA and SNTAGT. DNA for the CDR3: TGTGCCAGCAGTCCTACGCCAGAGGACATTCAGTACTTC. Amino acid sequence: CASSPTPEDIQYF.